This T cell receptor (beta chain) was sequenced in a study of T cell responses to AZD1222 COVID-19 vaccine. The study, taken as a whole, reports: The donor group comprised mostly white British people and more females; the analysis possibly underestimated clonal diversity.

Trimming removed 3 bases from V and 8 bases from J, with 13 bases in between. The CDR3 loop spans 14 amino acids. Germline CDR1 is KGHSH and CDR2 is LQKENI. TCRdb keeps only in-frame clones here, not all; method: immunoSEQ multiplex PCR. This repertoire shows under 150,000 clones, about 91% found once; its top ten account for about 3%. As for this clone: Its antigen is unknown.

This sequence was found in an adult in good health. Sequences were derived from peripheral blood, sampled on day 0 of AZD1222 vaccination. The chain employs TRBV18 and TRBJ1-4, with D tentatively TRBD1 (5 bases). Written as DNA, the CDR3 is TGTGCCAGCTCACCCAACTCCGGGGGGGAAAAACTGTTTTTT. This gives the protein CASSPNSGGEKLFF.